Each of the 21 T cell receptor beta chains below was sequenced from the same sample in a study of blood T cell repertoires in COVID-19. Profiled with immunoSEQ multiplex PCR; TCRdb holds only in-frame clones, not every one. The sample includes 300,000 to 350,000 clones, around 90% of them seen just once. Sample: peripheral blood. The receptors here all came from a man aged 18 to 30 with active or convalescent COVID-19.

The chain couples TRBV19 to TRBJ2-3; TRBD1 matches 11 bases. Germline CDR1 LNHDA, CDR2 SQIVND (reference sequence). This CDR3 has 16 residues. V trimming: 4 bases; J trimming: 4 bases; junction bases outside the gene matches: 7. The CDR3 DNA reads TGTGCCAGTAGTAAGGACAGGGGGCGATGGGCAGATACGCAGTATTTT. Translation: CASSKDRGRWADTQYF.

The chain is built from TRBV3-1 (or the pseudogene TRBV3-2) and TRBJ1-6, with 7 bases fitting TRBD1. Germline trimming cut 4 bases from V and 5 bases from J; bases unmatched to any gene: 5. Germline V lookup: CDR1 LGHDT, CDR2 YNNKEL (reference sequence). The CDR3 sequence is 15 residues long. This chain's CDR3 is CASSRGQRNNSPLHF. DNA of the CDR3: TGTGCCAGCAGCCGGGGACAGCGGAATAATTCACCCCTCCACTTT.

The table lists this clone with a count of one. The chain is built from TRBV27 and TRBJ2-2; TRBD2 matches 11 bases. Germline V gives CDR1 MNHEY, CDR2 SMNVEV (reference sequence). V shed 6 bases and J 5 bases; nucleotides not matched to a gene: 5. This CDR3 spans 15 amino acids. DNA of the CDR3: TGTGCCAGCAGGGCCGGACTAGCGGGTACCGGGGAGCTGTTTTTT. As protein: CASRAGLAGTGELFF.

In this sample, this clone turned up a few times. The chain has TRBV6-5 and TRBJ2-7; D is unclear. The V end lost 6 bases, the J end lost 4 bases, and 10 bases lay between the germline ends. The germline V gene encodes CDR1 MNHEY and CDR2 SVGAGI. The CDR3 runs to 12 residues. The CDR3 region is CASRRQAYEQYF. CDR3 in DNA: TGTGCCAGCAGAAGGCAGGCTTACGAGCAGTACTTC.

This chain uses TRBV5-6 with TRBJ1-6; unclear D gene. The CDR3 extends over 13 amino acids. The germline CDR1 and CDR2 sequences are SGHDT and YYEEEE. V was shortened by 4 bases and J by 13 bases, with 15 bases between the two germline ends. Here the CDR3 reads CASSRTDILPLHF. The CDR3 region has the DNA TGTGCCAGCAGCCGAACCGACATATTGCCCCTCCACTTT.

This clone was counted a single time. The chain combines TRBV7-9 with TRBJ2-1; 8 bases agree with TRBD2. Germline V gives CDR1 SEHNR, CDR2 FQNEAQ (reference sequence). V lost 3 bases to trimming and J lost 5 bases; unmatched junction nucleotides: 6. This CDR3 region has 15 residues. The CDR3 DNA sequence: TGTGCCAGCAGCTTTTTGGCGGGGGGACACAATGAGCAGTTCTTC. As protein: CASSFLAGGHNEQFF. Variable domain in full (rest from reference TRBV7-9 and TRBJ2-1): DTGVSQNPRHKITKRGQNVTFRCDPISEHNRLYWYRQTLGQGPEFLTYFQNEAQLEKSRLLSDRFSAERPKGSFSTLEIQRTEQGDSAMYLCASSFLAGGHNEQFFGPGTRLTVL.

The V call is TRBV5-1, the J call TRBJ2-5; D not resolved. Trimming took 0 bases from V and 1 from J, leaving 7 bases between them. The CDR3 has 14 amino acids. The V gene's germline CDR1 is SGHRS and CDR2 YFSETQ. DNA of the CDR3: TGCGCCAGCAGCTTGGAATGGAGCCAAGAGACCCAGTACTTC. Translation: CASSLEWSQETQYF.

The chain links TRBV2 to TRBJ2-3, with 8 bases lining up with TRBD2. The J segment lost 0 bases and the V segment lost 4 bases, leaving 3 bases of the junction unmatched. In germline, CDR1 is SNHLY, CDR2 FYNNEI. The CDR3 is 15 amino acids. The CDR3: CASSGLASSTDTQYF. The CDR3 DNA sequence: TGTGCCAGCAGTGGACTAGCGTCTAGCACAGATACGCAGTATTTT. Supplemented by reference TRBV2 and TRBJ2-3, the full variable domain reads EPEVTQTPSHQVTQMGQEVILRCVPISNHLYFYWYRQILGQKVEFLVSFYNNEISEKSEIFDDQFSVERPDGSNFTLKIRSTKLEDSAMYFCASSGLASSTDTQYFGPGTRLTVL.

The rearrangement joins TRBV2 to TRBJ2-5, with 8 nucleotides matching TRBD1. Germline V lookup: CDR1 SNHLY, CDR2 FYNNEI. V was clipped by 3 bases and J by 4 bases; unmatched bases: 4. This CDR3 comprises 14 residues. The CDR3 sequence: CASSDLTGGETQYF. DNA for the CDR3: TGTGCCAGCAGTGACCTCACAGGGGGAGAGACCCAGTACTTC.

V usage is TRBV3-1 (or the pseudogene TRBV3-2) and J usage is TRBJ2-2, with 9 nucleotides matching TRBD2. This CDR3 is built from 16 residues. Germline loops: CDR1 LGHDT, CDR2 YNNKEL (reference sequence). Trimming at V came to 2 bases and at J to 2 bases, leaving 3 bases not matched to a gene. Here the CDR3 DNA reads TGTGCCAGCAGCCAAAGACTAGCGGCCAACACCGGGGAGCTGTTTTTT. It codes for CASSQRLAANTGELFF.

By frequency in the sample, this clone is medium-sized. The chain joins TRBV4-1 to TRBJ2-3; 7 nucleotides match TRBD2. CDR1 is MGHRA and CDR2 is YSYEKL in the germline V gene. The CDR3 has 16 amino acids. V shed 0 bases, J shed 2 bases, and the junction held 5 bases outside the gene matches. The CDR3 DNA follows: TGCGCCAGCAGCCAAGATCGCAGCGGGGCCACAGATACGCAGTATTTT. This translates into CASSQDRSGATDTQYF.

This CDR3 reads CASSENTGDGYTF. The CDR3 bases are TGCGCCAGCAGTGAGAATACAGGCGATGGCTACACCTTC. The gene calls are TRBV10-1 and TRBJ1-2, with D possibly TRBD1 on 5 matching bases. The CDR3 runs 13 residues. Germline CDR1 and CDR2: WNHNN and SYGVQD (reference sequence). V dropped 2 bases and J dropped 6 bases, with 10 bases sitting between them.

The CDR3 region has the DNA TGTGCCAGCAGCTTAACAGTCTTAGCCAAAAACATTCAGTACTTC. Translation gives CASSLTVLAKNIQYF. The V call is TRBV7-8, the J call TRBJ2-4; D is ambiguous. V was pared by 2 bases and J by 0 bases, with 8 bases between. Per germline, CDR1 SGHVS and CDR2 FQNEAQ. The CDR3 is 15 residues long.

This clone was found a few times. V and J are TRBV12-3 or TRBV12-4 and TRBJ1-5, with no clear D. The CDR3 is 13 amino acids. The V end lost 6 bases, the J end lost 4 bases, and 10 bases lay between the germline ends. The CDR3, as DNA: TGTGCCAGCAGCACCCTACGGAATCAGCCCCAGCATTTT. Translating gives CASSTLRNQPQHF.

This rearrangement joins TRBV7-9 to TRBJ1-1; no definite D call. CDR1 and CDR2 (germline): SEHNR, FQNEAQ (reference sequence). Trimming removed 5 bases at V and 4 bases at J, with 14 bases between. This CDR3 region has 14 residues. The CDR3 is CASSPLGPGTEAFF. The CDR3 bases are TGTGCCAGCAGCCCCCTTGGCCCGGGCACTGAAGCTTTCTTT. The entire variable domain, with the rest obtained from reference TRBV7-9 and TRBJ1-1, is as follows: DTGVSQNPRHKITKRGQNVTFRCDPISEHNRLYWYRQTLGQGPEFLTYFQNEAQLEKSRLLSDRFSAERPKGSFSTLEIQRTEQGDSAMYLCASSPLGPGTEAFFGQGTRLTVV.

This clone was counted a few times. The CDR3 protein is CASSPPALGEKLFF. The CDR3 DNA reads as TGTGCCAGCAGTCCACCGGCGCTCGGGGAAAAACTGTTTTTT. The rearrangement links TRBV28 to TRBJ1-4; D is uncertain. The CDR3 covers 14 residues. From germline, CDR1 is MDHEN and CDR2 SYDVKM. V lost 5 bases, J lost 8 bases, and 15 bases lay in between.

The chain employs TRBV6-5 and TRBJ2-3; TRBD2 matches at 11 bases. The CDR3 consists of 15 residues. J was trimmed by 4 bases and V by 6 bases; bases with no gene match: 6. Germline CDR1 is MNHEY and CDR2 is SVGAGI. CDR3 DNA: TGTGCCAGCAGGCGTACTAGCGGGAGACCAGATACGCAGTATTTT. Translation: CASRRTSGRPDTQYF.

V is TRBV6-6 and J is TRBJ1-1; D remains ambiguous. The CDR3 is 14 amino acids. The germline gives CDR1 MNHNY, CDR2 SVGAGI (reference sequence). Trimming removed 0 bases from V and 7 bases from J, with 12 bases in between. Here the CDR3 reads CASSYSRVGHEAFF. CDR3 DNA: TGTGCCAGCAGTTACTCGAGGGTCGGTCATGAAGCTTTCTTT.

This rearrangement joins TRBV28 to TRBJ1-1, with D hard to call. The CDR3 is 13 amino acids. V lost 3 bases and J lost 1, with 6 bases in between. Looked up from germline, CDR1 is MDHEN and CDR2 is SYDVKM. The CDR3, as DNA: TGTGCCAGCAGTTTCCTCTCGAACACTGAAGCTTTCTTT. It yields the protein CASSFLSNTEAFF.

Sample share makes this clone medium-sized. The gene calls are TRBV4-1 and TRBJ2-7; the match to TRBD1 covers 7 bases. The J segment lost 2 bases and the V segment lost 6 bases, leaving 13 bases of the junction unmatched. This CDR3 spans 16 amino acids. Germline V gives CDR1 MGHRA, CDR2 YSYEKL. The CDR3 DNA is TGCGCCAGCAGACATATAGGGGGACAGTCTGCCTACGAGCAGTACTTC. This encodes CASRHIGGQSAYEQYF.

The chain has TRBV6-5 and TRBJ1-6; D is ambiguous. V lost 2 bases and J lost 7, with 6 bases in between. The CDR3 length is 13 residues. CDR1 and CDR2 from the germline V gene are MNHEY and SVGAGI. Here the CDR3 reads CASSYTENSPLHF. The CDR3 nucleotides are TGTGCCAGCAGTTACACAGAAAATTCACCCCTCCACTTT.